This T cell receptor beta chain was identified in a study of vaccination effects on CD4 cells after COVID-19. Between days 9 and 10 of culture, CD4+ T cells were separated out. Note on this clone: The antigen remains unidentified.

CDR3 length equals 15 residues. Germline CDR1 is SGHRS and CDR2 is YFSETQ. Trimming took 4 bases from V and 3 from J, leaving 14 bases between them. The table came from immunoSEQ multiplex PCR; TCRdb's copy has only in-frame clones and leaves some out. The table shows about 38,000 clones, with around 76% occurring only once. This clonotype originated in a human donor who received a COVID-19 vaccine. J is TRBJ2-1 and V is TRBV5-1; possibly TRBD2 for D (6 bases). Source: CD4+ T cells from PBMCs cultured without peptide, taken before COVID-19 vaccination. CDR3 DNA sequence: TGCGCCAGCAGCGTGATAGTCGGGGGCTACAATGAGCAGTTCTTC. Its translation is CASSVIVGGYNEQFF.